This entry is about one TCR beta chain. V was clipped by 8 bases and J by 1 base, with 17 bases between them. CDR1 LNHDA and CDR2 SQIVND come from the germline V gene (reference sequence). The CDR3 contains 15 residues. These data come from a study of blood T cell repertoires in COVID-19. Overall study context: Both acute and convalescent COVID-19 samples were obtained from the United States, Italy and Spain. The cDNA or gDNA used as material had been derived from T cells, B-cell-depleted T cells, or PBMCs.

Per the authors' pipeline: It was from reference gene primer amplification that nucleated cell counts were estimated. The protocol was immunoSEQ multiplex PCR, while the TCRdb copy is restricted to in-frame clones and leaves out a portion. V and J calls and clone size are those listed in that table; D and trimming were worked out from the DNA. The sample records 100,000 to 120,000 clones, roughly 85% being singletons. The receptor was derived from a middle-aged man with acute or convalescent COVID-19. Sample: peripheral blood. V is TRBV19 and J is TRBJ1-1; weak D call: TRBD1 (6 bases). The chain's CDR3 is CASLGRGLPNTEAFF. Here the CDR3 DNA reads TGTGCCAGTCTGGGCAGGGGATTGCCGAACACTGAAGCTTTCTTT.